This T cell receptor delta chain was documented in a study of γδ T cells in repeated Plasmodium falciparum infection. TCRdb re-identified clones in the multiplex PCR reads via CATT. The sample records about 50,000 delta-chain clones, roughly 1.9% being singletons. Between the trimmed V and J ends, which lost 3 bases and 0 bases, there was a span of 11 bases. The CDR3 extends over 13 amino acids. Per germline, CDR1 TVYSNPD and CDR2 GDNSRS (reference sequence). Vgamma9/Vdelta2+ and Vdelta2-negative gammadelta T cells were flow-sorted from PBMC for bulk sequencing. Comments on this clone: The amino acid sequence in TCRdb belongs to a much larger clone and departs from this DNA's translation at residue 5, likely a sequencing read error; the sequence shown is translated from the DNA.

The sample consisted of gamma-delta T cells from blood. The source is a pool of human donors (malaria-infected and uninfected, not separated). The V gene is TRDV3, the J gene TRDJ1, with D unresolved. No J gene is reported in TCRdb; it was inferred here by comparing the DNA with germline. The chain's CDR3 is CAFPHSDTDKLIF. DNA for the CDR3: TGTGCCTTCCCACACTCGGACACCGATAAACTCATCTTT.